Described below is a single T cell receptor beta chain sequence and its context. This entry belongs to a study of T cell changes during pregnancy in multiple sclerosis. Germline lookup yields CDR1 SQVTM and CDR2 ANQGSEA. V was cut by 4 bases and J by 5 bases, with 11 bases left in between. The CDR3 length is 13 residues. The protocol was immunoSEQ multiplex PCR, while the TCRdb copy is restricted to in-frame clones and leaves out a portion. The sample has tens of thousands of clones, about nine tenths seen once. V gene TRBV29-1 combines with J gene TRBJ2-2; weak D call: TRBD2 (6 bases). The sample was peripheral blood, taken in the third trimester of pregnancy. The clonotype was recovered from a female donor in good health, enrolled as a control in a pregnancy study. CDR3 in amino acids: CSVGGTSTGELFF. The DNA of the CDR3 is TGCAGCGTTGGGGGGACTTCTACCGGGGAGCTGTTTTTT.